Presented here are 4 T cell receptor beta chains from one specimen sequenced in a study of blood T cells in healthy people across ages. PCR was performed a second time for roughly 7 to 12 cycles using a sample-barcoded 5' primer and a J-beta primer mix. Each CDR3 protein gets one entry after TCRdb re-called the 5' RACE reads with MiXCR. In the table there are hundreds of thousands of distinct CDR3 sequences, approximately 39% of which are singletons. Sequenced input: blood. These receptors all stem from a woman aged 55-70 years in good health.

Turning to this clonotype: Its ends do not fully match the called genes, so a read error is possible. This sequence joins TRBV18 and TRBJ2-1; the match to TRBD1 covers 7 bases. The CDR3 covers 17 residues. CDR1 and CDR2 (germline): KGHSH, LQKENI. The CDR3 sequence is CASSPFRQGVSYNELFF. For the CDR3, the DNA is TGTGCCAGCTCACCATTTCGACAGGGTGTCTCCTACAATGAGCTGTTCTTC.

This clonotype was counted a few times. This rearrangement joins TRBV4-2 to TRBJ2-7; D remains unclear. Trimming pared 4 bases from V and 4 bases from J, leaving 17 bases between. The CDR3 extends over 15 amino acids. Germline CDR1 is LGHNA and CDR2 is YNFKEQ. CDR3 DNA sequence: TGTGCCAGCAGCCCCGCGTCCAATACTGCTTACGAGCAGTACTTC. It codes for CASSPASNTAYEQYF.

This clonotype was found a few times. A junction boundary mismatches the germline segment, possibly from a read error. The rearrangement uses TRBV6-5 and TRBJ1-1; no firm D call. This CDR3 is 13 amino acids long. Per germline, CDR1 MNHEY and CDR2 SVGAGI. In nucleotides, the CDR3 is TGTGCCAGCAGTGACTCGGGAAACACTGAAGCTTTCTTT. It yields the protein CASSDSGNTEAFF.

This clonotype was seen a handful of times. This rearrangement joins TRBV20-1 to TRBJ2-7; 11 bases map to TRBD2. Germline V gene sequence: CDR1 DFQATT, CDR2 SNEGSKA (reference sequence). The J segment lost 1 base and the V segment lost 5 bases, leaving 13 bases of the junction unmatched. The CDR3 runs to 17 residues. CDR3 loop: CSASQGTSGSRSYEQYF. CDR3 sequence (DNA): TGCAGTGCTTCGCAGGGAACTAGCGGGAGTCGGTCCTACGAGCAGTACTTC.